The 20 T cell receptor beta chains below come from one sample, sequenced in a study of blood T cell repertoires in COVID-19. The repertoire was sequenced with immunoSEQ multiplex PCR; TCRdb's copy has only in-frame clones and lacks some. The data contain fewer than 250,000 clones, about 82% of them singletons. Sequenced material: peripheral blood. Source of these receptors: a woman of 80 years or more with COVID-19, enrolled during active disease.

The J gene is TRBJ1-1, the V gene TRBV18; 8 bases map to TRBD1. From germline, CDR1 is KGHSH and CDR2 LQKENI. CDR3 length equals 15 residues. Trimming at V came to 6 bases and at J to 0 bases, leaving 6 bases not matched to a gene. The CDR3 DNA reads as TGTGCCAGCTCCAAGACAGGGGCGATGAACACTGAAGCTTTCTTT. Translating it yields CASSKTGAMNTEAFF.

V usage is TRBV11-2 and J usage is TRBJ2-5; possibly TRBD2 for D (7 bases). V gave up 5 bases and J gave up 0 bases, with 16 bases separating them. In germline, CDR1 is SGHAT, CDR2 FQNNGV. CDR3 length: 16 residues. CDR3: CASSGRGGLYQETQYF. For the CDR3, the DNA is TGTGCCAGCAGCGGAAGGGGGGGCTTGTACCAAGAGACCCAGTACTTC.

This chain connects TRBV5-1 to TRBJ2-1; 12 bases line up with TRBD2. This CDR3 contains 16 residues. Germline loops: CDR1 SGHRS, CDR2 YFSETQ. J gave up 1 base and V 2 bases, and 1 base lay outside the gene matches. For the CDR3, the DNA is TGCGCCAGCAGCTTTACTAGCGGGGGGTCCTACAATGAGCAGTTCTTC. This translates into CASSFTSGGSYNEQFF.

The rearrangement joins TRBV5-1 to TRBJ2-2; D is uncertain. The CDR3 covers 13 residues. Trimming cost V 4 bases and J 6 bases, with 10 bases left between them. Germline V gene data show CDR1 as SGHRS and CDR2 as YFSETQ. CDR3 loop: CASSPSLAGELFF. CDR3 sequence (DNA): TGCGCCAGCAGCCCCTCCCTTGCCGGGGAGCTGTTTTTT.

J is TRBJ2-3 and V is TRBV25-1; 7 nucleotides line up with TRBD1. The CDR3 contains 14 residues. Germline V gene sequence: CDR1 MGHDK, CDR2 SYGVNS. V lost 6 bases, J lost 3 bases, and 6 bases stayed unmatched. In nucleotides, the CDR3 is TGTGCCAGCAGGACAGGGACGGCGACAGATACGCAGTATTTT. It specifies CASRTGTATDTQYF. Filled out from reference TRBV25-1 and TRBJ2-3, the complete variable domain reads EADIYQTPRYLVIGTGKKITLECSQTMGHDKMYWYQQDPGMELHLIHYSYGVNSTEKGDLSSESTVSRIRTEHFPLTLESARPSHTSQYLCASRTGTATDTQYFGPGTRLTVL.

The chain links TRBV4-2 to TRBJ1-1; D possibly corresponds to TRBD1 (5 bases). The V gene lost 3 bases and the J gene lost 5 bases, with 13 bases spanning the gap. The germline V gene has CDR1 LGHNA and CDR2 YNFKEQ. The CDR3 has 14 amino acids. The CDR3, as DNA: TGTGCCAGCAGCCAGGGGCAAGAGAGGACTGAAGCTTTCTTT. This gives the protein CASSQGQERTEAFF.

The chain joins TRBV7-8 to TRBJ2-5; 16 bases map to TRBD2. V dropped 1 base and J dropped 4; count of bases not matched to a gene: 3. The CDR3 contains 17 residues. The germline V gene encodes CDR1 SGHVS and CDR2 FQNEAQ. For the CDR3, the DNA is TGTGCCAGCAGCTTAGTGGGGACTAGCGGGGGGGCAGAGACCCAGTACTTC. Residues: CASSLVGTSGGAETQYF.

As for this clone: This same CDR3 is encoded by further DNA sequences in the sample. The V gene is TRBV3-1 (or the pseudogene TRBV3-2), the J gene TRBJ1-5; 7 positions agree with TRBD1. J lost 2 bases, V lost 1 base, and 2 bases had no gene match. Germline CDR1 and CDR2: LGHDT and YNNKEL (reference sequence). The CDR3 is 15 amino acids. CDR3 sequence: CASSQGGGGNQPQHF. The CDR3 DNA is TGTGCCAGCAGCCAAGGAGGGGGCGGCAATCAGCCCCAGCATTTT.

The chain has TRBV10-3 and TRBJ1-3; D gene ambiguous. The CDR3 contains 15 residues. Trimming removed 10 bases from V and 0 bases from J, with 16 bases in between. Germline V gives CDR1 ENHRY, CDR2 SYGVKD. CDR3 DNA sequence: TGTGCCACCTGGCCGGGTACAAGCTCTGGAAACACCATATATTTT. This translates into CATWPGTSSGNTIYF.

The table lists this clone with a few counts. Written as DNA, the CDR3 is TGCGCCAGCAGCCAAGCGTCCGGACAGACTAACTATGGCTACACCTTC. It specifies CASSQASGQTNYGYTF. The V and J genes are TRBV4-1 and TRBJ1-2, with D maybe TRBD1 (6 bases). Between the trimmed V and J ends, which lost 1 base and 0 bases, there was a span of 12 bases. The CDR3 runs 16 residues. Germline V gives CDR1 MGHRA, CDR2 YSYEKL.

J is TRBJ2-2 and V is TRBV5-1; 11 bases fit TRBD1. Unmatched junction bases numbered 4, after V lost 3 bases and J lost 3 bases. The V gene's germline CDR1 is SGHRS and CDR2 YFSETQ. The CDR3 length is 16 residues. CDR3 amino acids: CASSSGQGAHTGELFF. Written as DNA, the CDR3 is TGCGCCAGCAGCTCAGGACAGGGGGCACACACCGGGGAGCTGTTTTTT.

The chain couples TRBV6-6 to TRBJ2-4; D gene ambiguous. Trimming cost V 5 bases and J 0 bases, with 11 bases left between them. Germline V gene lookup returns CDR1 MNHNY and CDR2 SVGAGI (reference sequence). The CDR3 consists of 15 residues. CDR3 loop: CASSPGGLAKNIQYF. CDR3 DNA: TGTGCCAGCAGTCCCGGCGGTCTAGCCAAAAACATTCAGTACTTC.

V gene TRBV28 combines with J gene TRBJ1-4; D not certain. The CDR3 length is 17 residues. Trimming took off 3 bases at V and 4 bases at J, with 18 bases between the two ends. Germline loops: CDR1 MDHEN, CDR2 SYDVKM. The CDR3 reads CASSFFGWAGGNEKLFF. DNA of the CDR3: TGTGCCAGCAGTTTCTTTGGGTGGGCCGGAGGTAATGAAAAACTGTTTTTT.

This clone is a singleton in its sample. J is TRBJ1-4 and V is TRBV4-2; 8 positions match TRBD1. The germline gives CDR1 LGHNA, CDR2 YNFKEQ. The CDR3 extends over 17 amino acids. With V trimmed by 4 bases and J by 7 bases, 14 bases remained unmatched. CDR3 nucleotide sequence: TGTGCCAGCAGCCTCAATCCTCCCCAGGGGGCGCGTGAAAAACTGTTTTTT. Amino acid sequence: CASSLNPPQGAREKLFF.

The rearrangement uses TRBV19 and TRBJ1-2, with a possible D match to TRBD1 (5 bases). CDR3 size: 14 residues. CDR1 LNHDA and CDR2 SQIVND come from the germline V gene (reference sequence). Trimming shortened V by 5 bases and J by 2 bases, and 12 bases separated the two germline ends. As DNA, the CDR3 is TGTGCCAGTAGTGGCAGGGAGGCAAACTATGGCTACACCTTC. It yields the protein CASSGREANYGYTF.

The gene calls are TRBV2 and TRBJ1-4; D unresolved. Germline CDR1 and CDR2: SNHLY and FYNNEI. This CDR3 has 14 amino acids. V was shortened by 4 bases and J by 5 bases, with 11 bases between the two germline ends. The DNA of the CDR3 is TGTGCCAGCAGTGCTCCGGCAGGCAATGAAAAACTGTTTTTT. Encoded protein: CASSAPAGNEKLFF.

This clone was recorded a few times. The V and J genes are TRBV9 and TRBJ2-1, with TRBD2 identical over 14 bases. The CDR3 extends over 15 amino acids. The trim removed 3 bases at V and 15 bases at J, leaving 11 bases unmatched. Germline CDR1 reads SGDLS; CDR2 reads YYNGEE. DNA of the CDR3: TGTGCCAGCAGCGACCGACTAGCGGGGGGGCCAGGTCCGTTCTTC. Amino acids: CASSDRLAGGPGPFF.

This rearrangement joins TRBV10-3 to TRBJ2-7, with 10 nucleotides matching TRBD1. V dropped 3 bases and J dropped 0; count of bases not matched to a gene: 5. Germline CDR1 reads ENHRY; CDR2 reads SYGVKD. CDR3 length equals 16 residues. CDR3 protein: CAISDPGQGNSYEQYV. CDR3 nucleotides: TGTGCCATCAGTGATCCGGGACAGGGGAACTCCTACGAGCAGTACGTC.

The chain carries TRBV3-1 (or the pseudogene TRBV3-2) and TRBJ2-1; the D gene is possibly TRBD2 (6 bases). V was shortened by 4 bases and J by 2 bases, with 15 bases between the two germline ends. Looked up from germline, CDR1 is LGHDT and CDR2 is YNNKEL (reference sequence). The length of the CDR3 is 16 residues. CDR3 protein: CASSPPWGVTYNEQFF. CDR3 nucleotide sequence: TGTGCCAGCAGCCCACCCTGGGGGGTGACCTACAATGAGCAGTTCTTC.

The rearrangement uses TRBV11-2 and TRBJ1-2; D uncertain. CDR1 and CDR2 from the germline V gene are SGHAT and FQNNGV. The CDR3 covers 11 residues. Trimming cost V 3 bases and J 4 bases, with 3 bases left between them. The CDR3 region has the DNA TGTGCCAGCAGCTTCGGCTATGGCTACACCTTC. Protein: CASSFGYGYTF.